These T cell receptor beta chains were read from a single sample in a study of blood T cell repertoires in COVID-19. The protocol was immunoSEQ multiplex PCR, while the TCRdb copy is restricted to in-frame clones and leaves out a portion. The table includes tens of thousands of clones, 81% detected once. Material for sequencing was peripheral blood. The source of these receptors is a woman older than 75 with active or convalescent COVID-19. Both conserved end residues are part of each CDR3. A D gene is named only where the DNA matches it firmly. Clone sizes are given selectively: once, few, many, or a class where the clone is expanded.

d_gene: NA
abundance: NA
j_gene: TRBJ1-1
v_gene: TRBV27
CDR3aa: CASSSWGGNTEAFF
CDR3nt: TGTGCCAGCAGCTCATGGGGCGGGAACACTGAAGCTTTCTTT

d_gene: TRBD1
abundance: NA
j_gene: TRBJ1-2
v_gene: TRBV7-9
CDR3aa: CASSPTGTANYGYTF
CDR3nt: TGTGCCAGCAGCCCCACCGGGACAGCCAACTATGGCTACACCTTC

d_gene: NA
abundance: few
j_gene: TRBJ1-5
v_gene: TRBV3-1/TRBV3-2
CDR3aa: CASSQAGLNQPQHF
CDR3nt: TGTGCCAGCAGCCAAGCAGGTCTCAATCAGCCCCAGCATTTT

d_gene: NA
abundance: NA
j_gene: TRBJ1-2
v_gene: TRBV5-8
CDR3aa: CASSLVQGYIGYTF
CDR3nt: TGTGCCAGCAGCTTAGTGCAGGGATATATTGGCTACACCTTC

d_gene: NA
abundance: NA
j_gene: TRBJ2-7
v_gene: TRBV7-9
CDR3aa: CASSLPAGTSPYEQYF
CDR3nt: TGTGCCAGCAGCCTACCCGCCGGGACTTCCCCCTACGAGCAGTACTTC

d_gene: TRBD1
abundance: once
j_gene: TRBJ1-1
v_gene: TRBV3-1/TRBV3-2
CDR3aa: CASSQTGIGTEAFF
CDR3nt: TGTGCCAGCAGCCAGACAGGGATTGGAACTGAAGCTTTCTTT

d_gene: TRBD2
abundance: NA
j_gene: TRBJ2-1
v_gene: TRBV2
CDR3aa: CASSDPSGGGFYNEQFF
CDR3nt: TGTGCCAGCAGTGATCCTAGCGGGGGAGGCTTCTACAATGAGCAGTTCTTC

d_gene: NA
abundance: NA
j_gene: TRBJ1-2
v_gene: TRBV28
CDR3aa: CASRPTGTTNYGYTF
CDR3nt: TGTGCCAGCAGACCTACCGGGACTACTAACTATGGCTACACCTTC

d_gene: NA
abundance: NA
j_gene: TRBJ1-5
v_gene: TRBV18
CDR3aa: CASSLDGGDQPQHF
CDR3nt: TGTGCCAGCTCACTTGATGGAGGGGATCAGCCCCAGCATTTT

d_gene: TRBD1
abundance: NA
j_gene: TRBJ2-7
v_gene: TRBV4-2
CDR3aa: CASSAQGAPRDEQYF
CDR3nt: TGTGCCAGCAGCGCACAGGGGGCACCGCGGGACGAGCAGTACTTC

d_gene: NA
abundance: NA
j_gene: TRBJ2-5
v_gene: TRBV19
CDR3aa: CASSEGDLTQYF
CDR3nt: TGTGCCAGTAGTGAGGGGGATTTGACCCAGTACTTC

d_gene: TRBD1
abundance: NA
j_gene: TRBJ1-1
v_gene: TRBV6-1
CDR3aa: CASSEEPRGTEAFF
CDR3nt: TGTGCCAGCAGTGAAGAACCCAGGGGGACTGAAGCTTTCTTT

d_gene: NA
abundance: NA
j_gene: TRBJ2-3
v_gene: TRBV19
CDR3aa: CASSIFGQSDTQYF
CDR3nt: TGTGCCAGTAGTATATTTGGCCAGTCCGATACGCAGTATTTT

d_gene: NA
abundance: NA
j_gene: TRBJ1-3
v_gene: TRBV6-5
CDR3aa: CASSGQLGAGNTIYF
CDR3nt: TGTGCCAGCAGCGGACAGCTGGGGGCTGGAAACACCATATATTTT

d_gene: TRBD1
abundance: NA
j_gene: TRBJ1-2
v_gene: TRBV28
CDR3aa: CASSYAGTGLYYGYTF
CDR3nt: TGTGCCAGCTCCTACGCCGGGACAGGGTTGTACTATGGCTACACCTTC

d_gene: NA
abundance: many
j_gene: TRBJ1-2
v_gene: TRBV4-1
CDR3aa: CASSQDLRGSYGYTF
CDR3nt: TGCGCCAGCAGCCAAGATCTCAGGGGAAGCTATGGCTACACCTTC

d_gene: NA
abundance: NA
j_gene: TRBJ1-4
v_gene: TRBV5-1
CDR3aa: CASSLALASNEKLFF
CDR3nt: TGCGCCAGCAGCTTGGCCCTGGCCTCTAATGAAAAACTGTTTTTT

d_gene: TRBD2
abundance: NA
j_gene: TRBJ2-5
v_gene: TRBV6-6
CDR3aa: CASSPGAGGLLTQYF
CDR3nt: TGTGCCAGCAGTCCTGGGGCGGGGGGGCTCCTGACCCAGTACTTC

d_gene: NA
abundance: NA
j_gene: TRBJ1-5
v_gene: TRBV7-2
CDR3aa: CASSALRVNQPQHF
CDR3nt: TGTGCCAGCAGCGCCCTCAGGGTAAATCAGCCCCAGCATTTT

d_gene: TRBD2
abundance: NA
j_gene: TRBJ2-3
v_gene: TRBV5-4
CDR3aa: CASSLVAGGPSTDTQYF
CDR3nt: TGTGCCAGCAGCTTGGTGGCGGGGGGACCGTCCACAGATACGCAGTATTTT

d_gene: NA
abundance: NA
j_gene: TRBJ1-6
v_gene: TRBV3-1/TRBV3-2
CDR3aa: CASSQGGHNSPLHF
CDR3nt: TGTGCCAGCAGCCAGGGGGGACATAATTCACCCCTCCACTTT

d_gene: NA
abundance: NA
j_gene: TRBJ1-1
v_gene: TRBV18
CDR3aa: CASSPGGSANTEAFF
CDR3nt: TGTGCCAGCTCACCCGGGGGGAGCGCGAACACTGAAGCTTTCTTT

d_gene: NA
abundance: NA
j_gene: TRBJ2-7
v_gene: TRBV19
CDR3aa: CASSTSRAYEQYF
CDR3nt: TGTGCCAGTAGTACGTCGAGGGCCTACGAGCAGTACTTC

d_gene: TRBD1
abundance: once
j_gene: TRBJ1-5
v_gene: TRBV7-9
CDR3aa: CASSLGTGLNQPQHF
CDR3nt: TGTGCCAGCAGCTTAGGGACAGGACTAAATCAGCCCCAGCATTTT